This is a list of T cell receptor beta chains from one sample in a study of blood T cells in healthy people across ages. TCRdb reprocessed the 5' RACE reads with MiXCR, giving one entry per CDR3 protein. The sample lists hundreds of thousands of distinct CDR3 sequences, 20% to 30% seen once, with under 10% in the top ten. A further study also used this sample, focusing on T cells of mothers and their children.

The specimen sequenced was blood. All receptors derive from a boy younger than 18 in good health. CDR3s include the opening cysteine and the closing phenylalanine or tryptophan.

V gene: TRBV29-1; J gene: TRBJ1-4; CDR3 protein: CSVDSGGTNEKLFF
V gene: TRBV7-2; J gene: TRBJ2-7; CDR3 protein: CASRAGLAGLYEQYF
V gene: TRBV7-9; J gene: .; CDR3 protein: CASSLGGGQFF
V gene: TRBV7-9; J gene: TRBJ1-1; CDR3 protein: CASSFQVNTEAFF
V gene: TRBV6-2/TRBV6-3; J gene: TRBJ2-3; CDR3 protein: CASSYSRTVDTQYF
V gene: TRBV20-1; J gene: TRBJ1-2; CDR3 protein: CSAPPYDRAAGYTF
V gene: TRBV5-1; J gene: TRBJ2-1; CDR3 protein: CASSLLSGQGSNGQFF
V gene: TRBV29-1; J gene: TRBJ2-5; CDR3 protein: CSVETPSSETQYF
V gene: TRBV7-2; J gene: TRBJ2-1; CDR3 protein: CASSMYAGGVEEQFF
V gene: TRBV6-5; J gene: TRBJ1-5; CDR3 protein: CASSYQSGVYAQPQHF
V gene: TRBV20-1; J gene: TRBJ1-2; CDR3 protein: CSARDVQGARGYTF
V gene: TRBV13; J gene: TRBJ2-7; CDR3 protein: CASTPLAGGTSYEQYF
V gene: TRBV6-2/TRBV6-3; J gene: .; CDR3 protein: CASSSITGLEIYEQFF
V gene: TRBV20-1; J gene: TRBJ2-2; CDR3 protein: CSVNGGRSEELFF
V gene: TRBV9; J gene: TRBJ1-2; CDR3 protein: CASGEGGMDYGYTF
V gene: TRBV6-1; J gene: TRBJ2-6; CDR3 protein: CASSTQGPGSGANVLTF
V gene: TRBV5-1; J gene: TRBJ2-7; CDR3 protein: CASSLEGGAGEQYF
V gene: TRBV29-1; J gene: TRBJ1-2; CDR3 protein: CSVSVGGQGLGYTF
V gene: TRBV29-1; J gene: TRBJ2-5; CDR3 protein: CSANRLQETQYF
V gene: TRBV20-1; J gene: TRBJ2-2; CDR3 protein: CSASDPAGTDTGELFF
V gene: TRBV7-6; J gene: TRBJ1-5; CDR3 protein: CASSLALRGSKETNQPQHF
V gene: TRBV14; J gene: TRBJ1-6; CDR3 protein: CASSLQPDGVSPLHF
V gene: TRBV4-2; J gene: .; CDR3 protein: CASSQVTGAETQYF
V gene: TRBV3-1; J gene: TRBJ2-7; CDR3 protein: CASSQEGPSYEQYF
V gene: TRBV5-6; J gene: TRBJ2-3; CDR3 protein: CASSWPPADTQYF
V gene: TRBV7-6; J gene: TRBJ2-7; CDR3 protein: CASSLSAGGIAEQYF
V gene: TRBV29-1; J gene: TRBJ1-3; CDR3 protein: CSAVASGNTIYF
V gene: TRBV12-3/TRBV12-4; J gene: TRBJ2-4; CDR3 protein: CASSSETGWDIQYF
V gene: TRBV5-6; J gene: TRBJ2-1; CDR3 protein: CASSLVSSDEQFF
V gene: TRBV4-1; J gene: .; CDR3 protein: CASSQDISGLSYEQYF
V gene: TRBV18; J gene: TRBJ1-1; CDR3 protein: CASSPRIPTGDTMNTEAFF
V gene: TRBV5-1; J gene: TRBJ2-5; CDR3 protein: CASSFQGQETQYF
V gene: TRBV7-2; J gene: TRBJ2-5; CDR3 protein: CASSLGAWKETQYF
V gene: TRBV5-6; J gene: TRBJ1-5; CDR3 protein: CASSLGTGGEGPQHF
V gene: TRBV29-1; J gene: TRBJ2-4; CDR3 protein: CSVEGVLAKNIQYF
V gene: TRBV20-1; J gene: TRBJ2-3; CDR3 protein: CSAATGTDTQYF
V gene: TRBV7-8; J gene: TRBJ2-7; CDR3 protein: CASSLVEGSSYEQYF
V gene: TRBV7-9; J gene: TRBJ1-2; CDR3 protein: CASSPTGVKSYTF
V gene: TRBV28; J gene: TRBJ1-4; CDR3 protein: CASSSDRGDEKLFF
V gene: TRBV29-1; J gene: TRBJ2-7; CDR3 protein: CSVYTGREYEQYF
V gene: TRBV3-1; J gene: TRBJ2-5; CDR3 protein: CASRREGKETQYF
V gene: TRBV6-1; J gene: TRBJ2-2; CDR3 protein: CASSVLADPTGELFF
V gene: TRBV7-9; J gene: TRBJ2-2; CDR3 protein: CASSNLNTGELFF
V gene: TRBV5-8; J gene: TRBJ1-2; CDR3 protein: CASSLRDPSYGYTF
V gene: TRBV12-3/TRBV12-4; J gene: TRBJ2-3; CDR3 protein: CASTGSVTDTQYF
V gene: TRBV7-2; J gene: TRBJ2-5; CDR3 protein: CASSLGTIVETQYF
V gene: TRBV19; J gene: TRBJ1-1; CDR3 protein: CASSQNSGNTEAFF
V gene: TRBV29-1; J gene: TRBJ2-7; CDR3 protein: CSARGGSDEQYF
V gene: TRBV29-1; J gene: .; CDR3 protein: CSVLSGGAFHEQFF
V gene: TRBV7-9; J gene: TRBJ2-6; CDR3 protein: CASSSSGDRAGGWANVLTF
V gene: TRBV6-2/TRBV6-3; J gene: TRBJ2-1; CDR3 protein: CASSQTPSSYNEQFF
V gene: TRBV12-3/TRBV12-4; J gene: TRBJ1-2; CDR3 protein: CASSPETETYGYTF
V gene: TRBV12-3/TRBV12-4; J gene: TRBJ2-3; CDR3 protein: CASSLYGRTDTQYF